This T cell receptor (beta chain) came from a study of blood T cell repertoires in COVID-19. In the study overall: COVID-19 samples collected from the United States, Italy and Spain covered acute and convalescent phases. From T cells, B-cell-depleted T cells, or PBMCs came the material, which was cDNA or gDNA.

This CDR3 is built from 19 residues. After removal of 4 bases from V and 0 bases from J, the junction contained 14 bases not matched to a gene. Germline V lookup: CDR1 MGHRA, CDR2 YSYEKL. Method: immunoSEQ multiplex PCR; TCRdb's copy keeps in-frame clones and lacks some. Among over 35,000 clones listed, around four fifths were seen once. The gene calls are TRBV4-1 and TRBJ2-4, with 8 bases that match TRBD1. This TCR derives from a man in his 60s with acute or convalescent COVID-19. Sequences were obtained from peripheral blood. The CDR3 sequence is CASSLTGQAVMGAKNIQYF. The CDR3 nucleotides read TGCGCCAGCAGCCTTACGGGACAGGCTGTGATGGGAGCCAAAAACATTCAGTACTTC.